One and the same sample provided the 13 T cell receptor beta chains below, sequenced in a study of T-cell reconstitution after alpha-beta-depleted transplantation in children. Unique molecular identifiers were built into the TCRbeta library. Each CDR3 protein is one row after TCRdb ran MiXCR on the PCR reads. The table has approximately 420,000 distinct CDR3 sequences, about 11% seen once. The sample was PBMCs from the stem cell graft donor, taken from the stem cell graft. These receptors all stem from a human donor who donated a stem cell graft to a child with acute myeloid leukemia.

This clonotype occurred a few times. V usage is TRBV24-1 and J usage is TRBJ2-7; no reliable D call. Looked up from germline, CDR1 is KGHDR and CDR2 is SFDVKD. V lost 4 bases and J lost 4, with 4 bases in between. The CDR3 covers 11 residues. CDR3 residues: CATSDVYEQYF. The CDR3 DNA reads as TGTGCCACCAGTGACGTGTACGAGCAGTACTTC.

This clonotype was detected a few times. This clone may be a read error of a much larger clone one base away. This chain joins TRBV20-1 and TRBJ2-5; 7 bases fit TRBD2. The CDR3 is 17 residues long. Germline values: CDR1 DFQATT, CDR2 SNEGSKA (reference sequence). The CDR3 reads CCAHAGDLLSDWETQYF. The CDR3 coding sequence is TGCTGTGCTCACGCGGGGGACTTACTTTCCGATTGGGAGACCCAGTACTTC.

In this sample, this clonotype turned up many times. This chain connects TRBV9 to TRBJ2-3; D may be TRBD1 (6 bases). The CDR3 contains 15 residues. Between the trimmed V and J ends, which lost 2 bases and 0 bases, there was a span of 10 bases. The germline V gene encodes CDR1 SGDLS and CDR2 YYNGEE. CDR3: CASSVGGPSTDTQYF. CDR3 nucleotide sequence: TGTGCCAGCAGCGTTGGGGGCCCTAGCACAGATACGCAGTATTTT. The variable domain in full, with the rest retrieved from reference TRBV9 and TRBJ2-3, is DSGVTQTPKHLITATGQRVTLRCSPRSGDLSVYWYQQSLDQGLQFLIQYYNGEERAKGNILERFSAQQFPDLHSELNLSSLELGDSALYFCASSVGGPSTDTQYFGPGTRLTVL.

This clonotype appeared a few times. This rearrangement joins TRBV5-1 to TRBJ2-5, with D maybe TRBD1 (6 bases). The germline CDR1 and CDR2 sequences are SGHRS and YFSETQ. The V end was cut by 5 bases, the J end by 1 base, with 15 bases between. CDR3 size: 15 residues. The DNA of the CDR3 is TGCGCCAGCAGTTGGTATGGGACAACCCAAGAGACCCAGTACTTC. This gives the protein CASSWYGTTQETQYF. Drawing the rest from reference TRBV5-1 and TRBJ2-5, the complete variable domain is KAGVTQTPRYLIKTRGQQVTLSCSPISGHRSVSWYQQTPGQGLQFLFEYFSETQRNKGNFPGRFSGRQFSNSRSEMNVSTLELGDSALYLCASSWYGTTQETQYFGPGTRLLVL.

This clonotype was counted between two and nine times. The V and J genes are TRBV5-1 and TRBJ2-2; tentative D call: TRBD2 (6 bases). The germline CDR1 and CDR2 sequences are SGHRS and YFSETQ. Deletions cut 4 bases from V and 0 bases from J, with 13 bases between. CDR3 length equals 16 residues. In DNA, the CDR3 is TGCGCCAGCAGCGGGGGGACCTCCGCGAACACCGGGGAGCTGTTTTTT. It specifies CASSGGTSANTGELFF.

This clonotype was seen ten or more times. The V call is TRBV27, the J call TRBJ2-3; 12 bases line up with TRBD2. Looked up from germline, CDR1 is MNHEY and CDR2 is SMNVEV (reference sequence). V lost 3 bases to trimming and J lost 3 bases; unmatched junction nucleotides: 4. This CDR3 is built from 16 residues. CDR3 protein: CASSLTSGRLTDTQYF. The CDR3 nucleotides are TGTGCCAGCAGTTTGACTAGCGGGAGACTTACAGATACGCAGTATTTT.

This chain joins TRBV5-1 and TRBJ2-2; D may correspond to TRBD1 or TRBD2 (5 bases each). In germline, CDR1 is SGHRS, CDR2 YFSETQ. Trimming took off 0 bases at V and 0 bases at J, with 15 bases between the two ends. The CDR3 loop spans 18 amino acids. In DNA, the CDR3 is TGCGCCAGCAGCTTGGAACTCACCGGGACCACGAACACCGGGGAGCTGTTTTTT. It is translated as CASSLELTGTTNTGELFF.

The genes are TRBV10-3 and TRBJ2-1, with 9 bases that match TRBD2. Germline V gives CDR1 ENHRY, CDR2 SYGVKD. This CDR3 region has 13 residues. V was clipped by 10 bases and J by 12 bases; unmatched bases: 13. The CDR3 region has the DNA TGTGCCACAACGGCCCAGACTAGCGGAGGGCAGTTCTTC. The encoded protein is CATTAQTSGGQFF.

The chain carries TRBV25-1 and TRBJ1-1, with TRBD1 as a possible D gene (6 bases). There are 15 residues in the CDR3. V was trimmed by 5 bases and J by 0 bases, leaving 13 bases between them. The V gene's germline CDR1 is MGHDK and CDR2 SYGVNS. The DNA of the CDR3 is TGTGCCAGCAGTACCCCCAGGGGAATGAACACTGAAGCTTTCTTT. This gives the protein CASSTPRGMNTEAFF.

The chain employs TRBV5-1 and TRBJ2-1, with 11 bases matching TRBD2. The CDR3 is made up of 18 amino acids. V lost 4 bases, J lost 5 bases, and 14 bases stayed unmatched. CDR1 is SGHRS and CDR2 is YFSETQ in the germline V gene. The CDR3 protein is CASSLQLAGGFPNNEQFF. In DNA, the CDR3 is TGCGCCAGCAGCCTCCAGCTAGCGGGAGGATTTCCGAACAATGAGCAGTTCTTC.

V gene TRBV5-1 combines with J gene TRBJ2-7; a possible D gene is TRBD1 (5 bases). V was trimmed by 0 bases and J by 7 bases, leaving 14 bases between them. Germline CDR1 SGHRS, CDR2 YFSETQ. CDR3 size: 14 residues. CDR3: CASSLVPGSGEQYV. CDR3 nucleotides: TGCGCCAGCAGCTTGGTTCCAGGGTCTGGGGAGCAGTACGTC.

This sequence joins TRBV29-1 and TRBJ2-1, with 8 bases lining up with TRBD2. The germline gives CDR1 SQVTM, CDR2 ANQGSEA. With 1 base clipped from V and 5 bases from J, the junction kept 10 bases outside the gene matches. This CDR3 contains 16 residues. CDR3 residues: CSVEAGGSGPNNEQFF. The CDR3, as DNA: TGCAGCGTTGAAGCGGGGGGGAGCGGGCCTAACAATGAGCAGTTCTTC.

The chain combines TRBV4-2 with TRBJ2-2; 7 bases fit TRBD2. After removal of 0 bases from V and 1 base from J, the junction contained 5 bases not matched to a gene. The CDR3 has 17 amino acids. Germline assignment: CDR1 LGHNA and CDR2 YNFKEQ. The DNA of the CDR3 is TGTGCCAGCAGCCAAGAAGTACTAGCGAGGAACACCGGGGAGCTGTTTTTT. Protein sequence: CASSQEVLARNTGELFF.